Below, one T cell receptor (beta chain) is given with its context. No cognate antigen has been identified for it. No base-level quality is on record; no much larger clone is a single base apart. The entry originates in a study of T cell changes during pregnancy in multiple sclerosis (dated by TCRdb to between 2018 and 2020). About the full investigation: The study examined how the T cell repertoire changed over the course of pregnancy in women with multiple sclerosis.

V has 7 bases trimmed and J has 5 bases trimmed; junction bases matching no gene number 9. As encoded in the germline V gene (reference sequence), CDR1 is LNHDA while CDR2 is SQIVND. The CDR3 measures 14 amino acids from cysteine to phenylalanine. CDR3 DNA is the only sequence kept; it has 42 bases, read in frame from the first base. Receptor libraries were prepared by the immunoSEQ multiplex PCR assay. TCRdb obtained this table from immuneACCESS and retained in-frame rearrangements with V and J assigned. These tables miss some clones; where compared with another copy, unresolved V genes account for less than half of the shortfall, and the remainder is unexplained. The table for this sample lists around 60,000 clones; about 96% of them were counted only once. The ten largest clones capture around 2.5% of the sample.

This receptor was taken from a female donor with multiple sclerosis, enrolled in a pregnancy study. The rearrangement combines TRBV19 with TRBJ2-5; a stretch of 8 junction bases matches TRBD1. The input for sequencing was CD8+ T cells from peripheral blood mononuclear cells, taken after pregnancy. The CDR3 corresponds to CASMGTGRLETQYF. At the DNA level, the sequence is TGTGCCAGTATGGGGACAGGTCGCCTGGAGACCCAGTACTTC.